This entry features one T cell receptor (beta chain) sequence. Its target antigen remains unknown. From each donor, an approximately 2.5 ml peripheral blood sample was collected into PAXgene tubes and kept at -80 degrees C. Without any T cell sorting, total RNA was extracted from whole blood using the PAXgene blood miRNA kit on an automated QIAcube. Peripheral blood from monozygotic twin pairs, either concordant or discordant for inflammatory bowel disease, underwent deep TCRalpha and TCRbeta repertoire profiling that used unique molecular barcoding. Smoking habits were recorded for all twin pairs, with individuals classified as current, former or never smokers. This specimen comes from a study of monozygotic twins with inflammatory bowel disease (dated by TCRdb to about 2019). About the investigation overall: The complete study included roughly 30 monozygotic twin pairs: 19 IBD-discordant Danish pairs and nine German pairs, of which four were IBD-concordant and five were IBD-discordant. The search for disease-associated traits relied mainly on comparing IBD patients with their genetically identical healthy co-twins within discordant pairs. Each individual had, on average, about 151 000 unique TCRalpha sequences and 181 000 unique TCRbeta sequences available for analysis. General study outcomes and caveats: A decrease in TCRbeta repertoire diversity, as measured by inverse Simpson index, was observed in IBD patients compared with their healthy co-twins. Repertoire similarity did not differ between concordant and discordant twins, which could be due to limited statistical power. No single strong signal or clonotype linked to IBD turned up in the results, so the idea that one exists was not supported. Background noise and inter-individual variability may have been introduced into the repertoires by the differing immunosuppressive treatments among patients. Distinction between different T cell subtypes could not be achieved in the analysis. Fewer clonotypes were shared with other individuals by IBD patients than by healthy twins, most markedly in patients showing signs of disease activity.

Receptors were amplified or captured by 5' RACE. Preparation of each TCR library used approximately 4,000 ng of total RNA. cDNA was synthesized with SMARTScribe reverse transcriptase in eight separate reactions per sample. During cDNA synthesis, template switching introduced unique molecular identifiers that contained a 6-nucleotide sample barcode. Two nested PCRs of 16 and 9 cycles amplified the TCRalpha and TCRbeta cDNA, and bead purification followed each PCR. Before amplification, the cDNA was both treated with uracil DNA-glycosylase and purified with the QIAquick PCR purification kit. The second PCR added Illumina TruSeq-compatible adapters along with sample-specific barcodes. Library quality and concentration were checked on TapeStation and Qubit, and libraries were pooled at about 5 ng each. Pooled libraries were sequenced on an Illumina HiSeq2500 single-index Rapid Run with 2 x 100 bp reads and custom sequencing primers. The authors' analysis ran thus. PCR and sequencing errors were corrected by UMI-based consensus assembly using MiGEC version 1.2.6. MiXCR version 2.1.1 handled V(D)J alignment, clonotype assembly and CDR3 extraction. To normalise gene usage, clonotype sharing and MAIT/NKT TCR abundance, the top 1000, 10 000 and 20 000 clonotypes in each sample were analysed. After downsampling to 27 000 UMIs, diversity was calculated as the inverse Simpson index using the vegan R package. Paired Mann-Whitney U tests on discordant twin pairs were used, with Benjamini-Hochberg multiple-testing correction. Based on TCRdb reprocessing of the reads, there is one entry per CDR3 protein sequence, and DNA is missing. The V and J calls shown here were made by TCRdb, not taken from the authors' results. The sample's table covers 350,000 to 500,000 distinct CDR3 sequences. Roughly 2.2% of the sample rests with the top ten.

The specimen sequenced was blood. The sequence was collected from a human donor with ulcerative colitis or Crohn's disease, or a healthy co-twin of an affected twin (not recorded which).

CDR3 loop: CASSPREGIRRTEKLFF. The chain is encoded by TRBV27 joined to TRBJ1-4. CDR1 MNHEY and CDR2 SMNVEV were looked up in the germline V gene (reference sequence). The CDR3 spans 17 residues, from the cysteine through the phenylalanine. The DNA is unrecorded.